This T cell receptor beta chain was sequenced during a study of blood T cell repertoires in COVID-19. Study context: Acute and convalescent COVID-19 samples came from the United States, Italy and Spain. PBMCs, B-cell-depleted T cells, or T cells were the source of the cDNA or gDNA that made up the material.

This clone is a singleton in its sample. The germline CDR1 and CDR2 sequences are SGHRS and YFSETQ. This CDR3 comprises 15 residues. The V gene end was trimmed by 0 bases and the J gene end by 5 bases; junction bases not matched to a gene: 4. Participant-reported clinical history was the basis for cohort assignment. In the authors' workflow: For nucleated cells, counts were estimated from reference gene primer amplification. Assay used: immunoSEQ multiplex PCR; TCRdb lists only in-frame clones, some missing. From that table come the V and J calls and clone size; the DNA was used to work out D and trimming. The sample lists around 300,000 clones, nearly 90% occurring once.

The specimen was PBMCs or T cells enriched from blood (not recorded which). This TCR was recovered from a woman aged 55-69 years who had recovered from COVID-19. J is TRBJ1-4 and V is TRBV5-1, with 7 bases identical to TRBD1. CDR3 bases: TGCGCCAGCAGCTTGGAAGGGACAGCGAATGAAAAACTGTTTTTT. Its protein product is CASSLEGTANEKLFF.